The clone carrying this TCR beta chain occurred once. The CDR3 runs 12 residues. Trimming shortened V by 3 bases and J by 5 bases, and 6 bases separated the two germline ends. Germline values: CDR1 SGHRS, CDR2 YFSETQ. The sample is drawn from a study of blood T cell repertoires in COVID-19. Study as a whole: From the United States, Italy and Spain came samples of acute and convalescent COVID-19.

Per the original data handling: Cell counts per sample came from amplifying reference gene primers. The protocol was immunoSEQ multiplex PCR, while the TCRdb copy is restricted to in-frame clones and leaves out a portion. The DNA was the basis for D and trimming; V, J and clone size are from that table. The profile shows a few hundred thousand clones, around 89% of them singletons. The V and J genes are TRBV5-1 and TRBJ1-5; D is unclear. Sample: PBMCs or T cells enriched from blood (not recorded which). This TCR came from a woman aged 18-29 years who had recovered from COVID-19. Here the CDR3 reads CASSSSYQPQHF. The CDR3 DNA reads as TGCGCCAGCAGCTCCTCGTATCAGCCCCAGCATTTT.